The 12 T cell receptor beta chains given below trace back to one sample, sequenced in a study of T-cell reconstitution after alpha-beta-depleted transplantation in children. Unique molecular identifiers were incorporated when the TCRbeta library was constructed. TCRdb analysed the PCR reads with MiXCR anew, one entry per CDR3 protein. The table has 98,000 or so distinct CDR3 sequences, approximately 6% seen once. This material consisted of PBMCs, mostly from graft donor cells, taken 360 days after TCRalphabeta/CD19-depleted stem cell transplant. Receptors originate from a male patient aged 2-9 years who had a stem cell transplant for acute lymphoblastic leukemia, so the T cells may come from the graft donor.

The chain links TRBV20-1 to TRBJ1-5; D is uncertain. The CDR3 is 15 residues long. Trimming removed 2 bases from V and 6 bases from J, with 17 bases in between. Germline CDR1 is DFQATT and CDR2 is SNEGSKA (reference sequence). In DNA, the CDR3 is TGCAGTGCTAGAACCTCCGGAGCCCGCGGTCAGCCCCAGCATTTT. It specifies CSARTSGARGQPQHF.

In its sample, this clonotype was seen a few times. The chain combines TRBV6-6 with TRBJ2-1; a possible D gene is TRBD2 (6 bases). Germline V gene lookup returns CDR1 MNHNY and CDR2 SVGAGI (reference sequence). This CDR3 has 12 amino acids. V lost 11 bases and J lost 5, with 13 bases in between. CDR3 loop: CAGGDFDNEQFF. The CDR3 nucleotides read TGTGCCGGAGGGGACTTCGACAATGAGCAGTTCTTC.

In this sample, this clonotype turned up many times. V usage is TRBV27 and J usage is TRBJ1-5, with a possible D match to TRBD1 (5 bases). The CDR3 has 13 amino acids. Deletions cut 3 bases from V and 6 bases from J, with 9 bases between. The germline gives CDR1 MNHEY, CDR2 SMNVEV (reference sequence). CDR3 nucleotides: TGTGCCAGCAGTTTCCAGGGAGGTCAGCCCCAGCATTTT. Protein product: CASSFQGGQPQHF.

This clonotype was seen repeatedly, ten times or more. The chain joins TRBV4-2 to TRBJ1-1; D remains ambiguous. This CDR3 is built from 17 residues. Germline-derived CDR1 and CDR2 are LGHNA and YNFKEQ. The V gene lost 0 bases and the J gene lost 1 base, with 15 bases spanning the gap. CDR3 DNA sequence: TGTGCCAGCAGCCAAGATCTAGCCGGGCACCCGAACACTGAAGCTTTCTTT. This encodes CASSQDLAGHPNTEAFF.

This chain connects TRBV24-1 to TRBJ2-7; maybe TRBD2 (5 bases). Germline CDR1 and CDR2: KGHDR and SFDVKD. Trimming took off 5 bases at V and 5 bases at J, with 18 bases between the two ends. This CDR3 contains 15 residues. CDR3 protein: CATSASRGIRNEQYF. The CDR3 region has the DNA TGTGCCACCAGTGCGTCGAGAGGGATAAGAAACGAGCAGTACTTC.

This clonotype was detected ten times or more. The chain has TRBV2 and TRBJ2-7; D not certain. The germline gives CDR1 SNHLY, CDR2 FYNNEI. The CDR3 is made up of 12 amino acids. The V gene lost 7 bases and the J gene lost 8 bases, with 15 bases spanning the gap. This CDR3 reads CASTPLKVKQYF. The CDR3 nucleotides are TGTGCCAGCACCCCTCTCAAAGTTAAGCAGTACTTC.

The rearrangement links TRBV7-6 to TRBJ1-5, with D possibly being TRBD1 (5 bases). Per germline, CDR1 SGHVS and CDR2 FNYEAQ. V shed 5 bases and J shed 7 bases, with 15 bases lying between them. CDR3 length equals 14 residues. The CDR3 here is CASSPPGDGQPQHF. DNA of the CDR3: TGTGCCAGCAGCCCTCCGGGGGACGGGCAGCCCCAGCATTTT.

This clonotype was observed many times. The chain couples TRBV14 to TRBJ2-7; 7 positions match TRBD2. Germline V gives CDR1 SGHDN, CDR2 FVKESK. Trimming cost V 0 bases and J 5 bases; bases outside gene matches: 7. This CDR3 contains 15 residues. CDR3: CASSQDGRQSDEQYF. DNA of the CDR3: TGTGCCAGCAGCCAAGACGGGAGGCAAAGTGACGAGCAGTACTTC.

This clonotype came up many times. The chain uses TRBV27 and TRBJ1-1; D unclear. This CDR3 contains 13 residues. Per germline, CDR1 MNHEY and CDR2 SMNVEV (reference sequence). V was trimmed by 3 bases and J by 5 bases, leaving 10 bases between them. The CDR3 DNA sequence: TGTGCCAGCAGTTTTGGAGGGAATACTGAAGCTTTCTTT. Protein: CASSFGGNTEAFF.

The table lists this clonotype with a few counts. The V call is TRBV9, the J call TRBJ2-1; D could derive from TRBD1 or TRBD2 (6 bases each). Germline lookup yields CDR1 SGDLS and CDR2 YYNGEE. The CDR3 spans 16 residues. Trimming pared 4 bases from V and 3 bases from J, leaving 17 bases between. CDR3 bases: TGTGCCAGCAGCCCCCCCGTCGGGGGACACTACAATGAGCAGTTCTTC. This sequence encodes CASSPPVGGHYNEQFF.

Ten or more counts support this clonotype. The CDR3 DNA reads as TGTGCCAGCAGCTTAAAACAGTGGGGCCAAGAGACCCAGTACTTC. It translates to CASSLKQWGQETQYF. The rearrangement uses TRBV7-2 and TRBJ2-5, with no clear D. The CDR3 totals 15 residues. CDR1 is SGHTA and CDR2 is FQGNSA in the germline V gene. V lost 2 bases, J lost 1 base, and 11 bases lay in between.

This clonotype was seen at least ten times. V is TRBV4-1 and J is TRBJ2-1, with TRBD2 matching over 8 bases. The germline CDR1 and CDR2 sequences are MGHRA and YSYEKL. The CDR3 contains 17 residues. J was trimmed by 3 bases and V by 1 base; bases with no gene match: 8. In nucleotides, the CDR3 is TGCGCCAGCAGCCAAGGGGGGACTAGTCCCTTCTACAATGAGCAGTTCTTC. This gives the protein CASSQGGTSPFYNEQFF.